The clone carrying this T cell receptor (beta chain) has at least ten counts. Germline CDR1 LGHNA, CDR2 YSLEER. This CDR3 comprises 14 residues. The V and J ends lost 0 bases and 12 bases respectively, with 17 bases between them. The source of the sample is a study of CD8 T cells in ankylosing spondylitis. Quantitative 5'-RACE with molecular barcodes generated TCR beta libraries. One entry per CDR3 protein results from TCRdb running MiXCR on the 5' RACE reads. The data contain about 300,000 distinct CDR3 sequences, around 10% of them singletons. Sequencing was done on a sample of blood, either unsorted or a sorted T cell fraction (not recorded which). This TCR derives from a female donor with ankylosing spondylitis or in good health (not recorded which). The chain joins TRBV4-3 to TRBJ1-1, with a tentative D call TRBD1 (6 bases). The CDR3 sequence: CASSQDIVRGESFF. CDR3 coding DNA: TGCGCCAGCAGCCAAGATATCGTTAGGGGGGAATCTTTCTTT.